This TCR beta chain emerged from a study of CD8+CD57+ T cells in acquired aplastic anemia. Across the study: The average for DNA from sorted CD4+ and CD8+ cells was roughly 3 ug. CD4+ cells from healthy donors averaged around 10 million reads.

This clonotype was picked up a small number of times. The target antigen is unknown. Genomic DNA templated the TCR beta VDJ and CDR3 profiling. TCRdb recomputed calls from the reads with MiXCR, one row per CDR3 protein. The sample consists of around 200,000 distinct CDR3 sequences, around 60% of them appearing once. The study's findings and limits: Patients and controls shared 25 to 35 CD8+ CDR3 sequences, highly expressed in patients. Patients showed no significant difference from controls in CD8+ Simpson's diversity.

In germline, CDR1 is SNHLY, CDR2 FYNNEI. CDR3 length: 13 amino acids. With 6 bases clipped from V and 6 bases from J, the junction kept 5 bases outside the gene matches. The chain employs TRBV2 and TRBJ2-1; 7 bases match TRBD1. Sequenced: sorted CD4+, CD8+, or CD8+CD57+ T cells (not recorded which) from PBMCs. The TCR comes from a human donor in good health. CDR3 coding DNA: TGTGCCAGCAGGACGGGACAGCTCAATGAGCAGTTCTTC. It specifies CASRTGQLNEQFF.